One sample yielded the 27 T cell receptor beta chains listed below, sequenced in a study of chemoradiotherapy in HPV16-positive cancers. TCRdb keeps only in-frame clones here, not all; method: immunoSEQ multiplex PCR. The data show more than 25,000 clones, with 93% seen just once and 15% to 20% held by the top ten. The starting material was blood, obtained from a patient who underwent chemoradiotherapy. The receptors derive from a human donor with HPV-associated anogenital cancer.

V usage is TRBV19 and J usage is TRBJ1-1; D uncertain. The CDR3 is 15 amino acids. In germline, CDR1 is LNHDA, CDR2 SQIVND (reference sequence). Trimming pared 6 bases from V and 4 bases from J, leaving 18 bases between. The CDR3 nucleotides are TGTGCCAGTAGCTCCCCGAGGCGGAGGATCACTGAAGCTTTCTTT. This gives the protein CASSSPRRRITEAFF.

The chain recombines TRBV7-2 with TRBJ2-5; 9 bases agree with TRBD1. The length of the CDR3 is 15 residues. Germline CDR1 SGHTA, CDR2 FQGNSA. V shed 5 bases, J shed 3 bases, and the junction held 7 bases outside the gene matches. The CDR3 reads CASSPRRTGEETQYF. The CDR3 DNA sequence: TGTGCCAGCAGCCCCCGGAGGACAGGGGAAGAGACCCAGTACTTC.

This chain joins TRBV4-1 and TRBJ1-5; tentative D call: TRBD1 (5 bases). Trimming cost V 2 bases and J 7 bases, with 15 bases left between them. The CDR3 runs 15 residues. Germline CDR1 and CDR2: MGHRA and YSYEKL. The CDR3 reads CASSQRDAALQPQHF. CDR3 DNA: TGCGCCAGCAGCCAACGGGACGCCGCGCTACAGCCCCAGCATTTT.

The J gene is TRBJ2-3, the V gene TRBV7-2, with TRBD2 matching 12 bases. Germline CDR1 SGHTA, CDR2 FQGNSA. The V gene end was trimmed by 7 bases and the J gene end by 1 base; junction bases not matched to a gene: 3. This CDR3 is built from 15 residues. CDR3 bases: TGTGCCAGCACAGGACTAGCGGGACGCACAGATACGCAGTATTTT. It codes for CASTGLAGRTDTQYF.

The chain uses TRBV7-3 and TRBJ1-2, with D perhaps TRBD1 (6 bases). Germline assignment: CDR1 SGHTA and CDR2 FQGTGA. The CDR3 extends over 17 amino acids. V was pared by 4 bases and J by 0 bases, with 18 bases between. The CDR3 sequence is CASSSQGTGTPNYGYTF. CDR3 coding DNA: TGTGCCAGCAGCTCTCAAGGTACCGGGACACCTAACTATGGCTACACCTTC. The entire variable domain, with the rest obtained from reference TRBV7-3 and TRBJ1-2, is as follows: GAGVSQTPSNKVTEKGKYVELRCDPISGHTALYWYRQSLGQGPEFLIYFQGTGAADDSGLPNDRFFAVRPEGSVSTLKIQRTERGDSAVYLCASSSQGTGTPNYGYTFGSGTRLTVV.

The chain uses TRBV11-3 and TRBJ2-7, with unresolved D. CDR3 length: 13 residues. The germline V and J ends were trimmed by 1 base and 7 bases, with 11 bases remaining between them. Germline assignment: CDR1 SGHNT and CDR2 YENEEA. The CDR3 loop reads CASSLGPAREQYF. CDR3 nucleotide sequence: TGTGCCAGCAGCTTAGGTCCAGCGAGGGAGCAGTACTTC.

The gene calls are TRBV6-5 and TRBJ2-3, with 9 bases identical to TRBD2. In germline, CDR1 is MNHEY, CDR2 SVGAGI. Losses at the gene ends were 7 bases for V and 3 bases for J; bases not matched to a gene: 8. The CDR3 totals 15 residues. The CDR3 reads CASKTRGGATDTQYF. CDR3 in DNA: TGTGCCAGCAAAACCCGCGGGGGGGCAACAGATACGCAGTATTTT.

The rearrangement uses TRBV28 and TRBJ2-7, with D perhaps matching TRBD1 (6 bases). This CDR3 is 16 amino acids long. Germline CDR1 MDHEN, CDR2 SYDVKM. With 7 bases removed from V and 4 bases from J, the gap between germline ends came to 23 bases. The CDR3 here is CASIPRAGTTRYEQYF. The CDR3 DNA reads TGTGCCAGCATTCCCCGCGCCGGGACAACAAGGTACGAGCAGTACTTC.

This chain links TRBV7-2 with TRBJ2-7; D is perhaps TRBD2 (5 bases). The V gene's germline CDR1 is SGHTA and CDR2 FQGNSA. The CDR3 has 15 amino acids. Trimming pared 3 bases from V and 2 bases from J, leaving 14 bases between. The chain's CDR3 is CASSLRGQATYEQYF. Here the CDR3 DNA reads TGTGCCAGCAGCTTGCGAGGGCAGGCAACCTACGAGCAGTACTTC.

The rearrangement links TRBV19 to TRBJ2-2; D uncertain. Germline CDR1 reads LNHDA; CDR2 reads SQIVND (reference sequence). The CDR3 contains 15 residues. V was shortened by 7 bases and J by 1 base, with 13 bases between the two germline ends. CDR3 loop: CASNPGTLNTGELFF. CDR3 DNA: TGTGCCAGTAATCCGGGCACACTGAACACCGGGGAGCTGTTTTTT.

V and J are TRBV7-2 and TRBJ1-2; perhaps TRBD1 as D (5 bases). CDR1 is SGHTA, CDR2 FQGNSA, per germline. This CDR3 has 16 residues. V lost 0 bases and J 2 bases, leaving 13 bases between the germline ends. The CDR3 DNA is TGTGCCAGCAGCTTAGCGGTTGGCAGGGCCAACTATGGCTACACCTTC. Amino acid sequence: CASSLAVGRANYGYTF.

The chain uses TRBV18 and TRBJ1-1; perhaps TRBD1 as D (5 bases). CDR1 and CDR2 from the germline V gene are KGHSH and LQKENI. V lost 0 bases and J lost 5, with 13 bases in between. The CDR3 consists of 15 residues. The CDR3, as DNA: TGTGCCAGCTCACCACCGGGGCTGGGGGGAACTGAAGCTTTCTTT. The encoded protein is CASSPPGLGGTEAFF.

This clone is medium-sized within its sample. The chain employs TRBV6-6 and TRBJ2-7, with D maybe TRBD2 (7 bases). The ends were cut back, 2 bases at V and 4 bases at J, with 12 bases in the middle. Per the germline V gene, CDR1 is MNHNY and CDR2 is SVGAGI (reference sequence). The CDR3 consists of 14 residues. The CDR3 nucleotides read TGTGCCAGCAGTTACGGGGGGGCCGGGTACGAGCAGTACTTC. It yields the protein CASSYGGAGYEQYF.

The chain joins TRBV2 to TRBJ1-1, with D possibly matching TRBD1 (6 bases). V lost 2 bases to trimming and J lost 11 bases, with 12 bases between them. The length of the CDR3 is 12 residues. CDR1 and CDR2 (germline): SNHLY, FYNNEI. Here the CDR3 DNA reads TGTGCCAGCAGTGAAAGAGGGGGGTCCGCTTTCTTT. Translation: CASSERGGSAFF.

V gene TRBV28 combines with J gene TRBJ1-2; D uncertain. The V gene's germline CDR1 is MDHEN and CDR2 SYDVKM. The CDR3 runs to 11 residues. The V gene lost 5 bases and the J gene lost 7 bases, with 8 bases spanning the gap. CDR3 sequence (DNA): TGTGCCAGCAGTCTGGGGTTTGGCTACACCTTC. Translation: CASSLGFGYTF.

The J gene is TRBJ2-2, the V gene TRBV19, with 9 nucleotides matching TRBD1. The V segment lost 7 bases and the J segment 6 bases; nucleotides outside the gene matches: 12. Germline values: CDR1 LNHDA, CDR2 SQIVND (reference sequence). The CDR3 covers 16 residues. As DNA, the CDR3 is TGTGCCAGTATGCGGGTTGGGACAGGGCGGGCCGGGGAGCTGTTTTTT. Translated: CASMRVGTGRAGELFF.

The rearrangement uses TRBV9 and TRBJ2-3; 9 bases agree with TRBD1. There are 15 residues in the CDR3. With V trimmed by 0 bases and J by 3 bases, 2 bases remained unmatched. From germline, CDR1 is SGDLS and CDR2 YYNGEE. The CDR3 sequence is CASSVGGQGTDTQYF. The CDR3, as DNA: TGTGCCAGCAGCGTAGGGGGACAGGGAACAGATACGCAGTATTTT.

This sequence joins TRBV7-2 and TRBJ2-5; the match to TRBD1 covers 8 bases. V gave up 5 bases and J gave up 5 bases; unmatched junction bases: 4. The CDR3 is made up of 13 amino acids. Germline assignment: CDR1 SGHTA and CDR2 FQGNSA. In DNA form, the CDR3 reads TGTGCCAGCAGCAGACAGGGGTGGGAGACCCAGTACTTC. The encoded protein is CASSRQGWETQYF.

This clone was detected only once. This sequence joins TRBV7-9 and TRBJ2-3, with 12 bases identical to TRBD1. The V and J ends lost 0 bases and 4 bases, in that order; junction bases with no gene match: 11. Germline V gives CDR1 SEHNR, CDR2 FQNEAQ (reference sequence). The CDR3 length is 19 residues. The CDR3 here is CASSLAPGQGAGMADTQYF. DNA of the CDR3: TGTGCCAGCAGCTTAGCCCCGGGACAGGGGGCCGGCATGGCAGATACGCAGTATTTT.

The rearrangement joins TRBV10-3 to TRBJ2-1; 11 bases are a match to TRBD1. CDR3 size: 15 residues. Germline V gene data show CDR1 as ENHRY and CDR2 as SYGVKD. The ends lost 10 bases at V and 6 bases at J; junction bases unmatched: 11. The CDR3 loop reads CATDIRDRGGNEQFF. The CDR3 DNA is TGTGCCACCGATATCCGGGACAGGGGGGGCAATGAGCAGTTCTTC.

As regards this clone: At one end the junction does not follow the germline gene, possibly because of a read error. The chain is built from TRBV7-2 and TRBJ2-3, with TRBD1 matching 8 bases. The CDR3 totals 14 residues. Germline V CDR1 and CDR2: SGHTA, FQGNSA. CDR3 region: CASSLDRGADTQYF. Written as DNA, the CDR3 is TGTGCCAGCAGTTTAGACAGGGGTGCAGATACGCAGTATTTT. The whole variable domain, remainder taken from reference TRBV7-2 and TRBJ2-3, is GAGVSQSPSNKVTEKGKDVELRCDPISGHTALYWYRQSLGQGLEFLIYFQGNSAPDKSGLPSDRFSAERTGGSVSTLTIQRTQQEDSAVYLCASSLDRGADTQYFGPGTRLTVL.

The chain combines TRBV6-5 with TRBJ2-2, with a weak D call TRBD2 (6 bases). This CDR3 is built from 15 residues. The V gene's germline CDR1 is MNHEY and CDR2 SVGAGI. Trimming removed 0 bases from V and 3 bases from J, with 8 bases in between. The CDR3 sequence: CASSYSEGYTGELFF. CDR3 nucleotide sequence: TGTGCCAGCAGTTACTCGGAGGGTTACACCGGGGAGCTGTTTTTT.

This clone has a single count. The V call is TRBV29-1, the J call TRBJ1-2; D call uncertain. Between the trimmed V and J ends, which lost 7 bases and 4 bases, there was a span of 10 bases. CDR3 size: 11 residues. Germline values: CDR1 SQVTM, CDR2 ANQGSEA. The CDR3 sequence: CSGVRLYGYTF. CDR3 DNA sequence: TGCAGCGGCGTCAGGCTCTATGGCTACACCTTC. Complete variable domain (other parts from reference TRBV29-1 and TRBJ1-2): SAVISQKPSRDICQRGTSLTIQCQVDSQVTMMFWYRQQPGQSLTLIATANQGSEATYESGFVIDKFPISRPNLTFSTLTVSNMSPEDSSIYLCSGVRLYGYTFGSGTRLTVV.

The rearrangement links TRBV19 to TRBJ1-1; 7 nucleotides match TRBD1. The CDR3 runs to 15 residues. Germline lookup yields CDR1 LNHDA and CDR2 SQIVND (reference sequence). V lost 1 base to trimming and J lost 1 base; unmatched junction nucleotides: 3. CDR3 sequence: CASSIVAGGNTEAFF. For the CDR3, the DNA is TGTGCCAGTAGTATAGTGGCAGGGGGGAACACTGAAGCTTTCTTT.

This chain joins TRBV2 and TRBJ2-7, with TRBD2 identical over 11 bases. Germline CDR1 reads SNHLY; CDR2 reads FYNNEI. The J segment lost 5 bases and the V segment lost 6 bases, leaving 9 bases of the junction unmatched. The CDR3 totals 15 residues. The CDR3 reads CASSSTSGRTHEQYF. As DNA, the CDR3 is TGTGCCAGCAGCTCCACTAGCGGGAGAACCCACGAGCAGTACTTC.

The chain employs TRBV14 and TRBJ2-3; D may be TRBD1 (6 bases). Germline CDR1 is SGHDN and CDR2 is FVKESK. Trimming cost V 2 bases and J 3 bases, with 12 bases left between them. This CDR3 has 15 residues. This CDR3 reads CASSQNRASTDTQYF. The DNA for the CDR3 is TGTGCCAGCAGCCAAAACAGGGCTTCGACAGATACGCAGTATTTT. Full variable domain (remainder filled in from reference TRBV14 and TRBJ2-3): EAGVTQFPSHSVIEKGQTVTLRCDPISGHDNLYWYRRVMGKEIKFLLHFVKESKQDESGMPNNRFLAERTGGTYSTLKVQPAELEDSGVYFCASSQNRASTDTQYFGPGTRLTVL.

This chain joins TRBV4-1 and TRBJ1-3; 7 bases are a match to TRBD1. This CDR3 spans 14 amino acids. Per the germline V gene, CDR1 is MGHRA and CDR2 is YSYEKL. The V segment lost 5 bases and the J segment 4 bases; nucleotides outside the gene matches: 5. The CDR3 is CASSRTGLGNTIYF. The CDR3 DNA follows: TGCGCCAGCAGCAGGACAGGCTTAGGAAACACCATATATTTT.